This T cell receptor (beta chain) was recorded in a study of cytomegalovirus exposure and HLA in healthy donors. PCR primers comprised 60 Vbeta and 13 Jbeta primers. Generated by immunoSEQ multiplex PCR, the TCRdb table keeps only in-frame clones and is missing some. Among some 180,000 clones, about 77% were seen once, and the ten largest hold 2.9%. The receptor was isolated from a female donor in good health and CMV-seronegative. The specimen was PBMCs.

Here the CDR3 DNA reads TGTGCCAGCGGGTCGGAAGGAGCCACTGAAGCTTTCTTT. This codes for CASGSEGATEAFF. The chain uses TRBV11-3 and TRBJ1-1; D not certain. V was clipped by 8 bases and J by 4 bases, with 14 bases between them. CDR3 length: 13 residues. From germline, CDR1 is SGHNT and CDR2 YENEEA.